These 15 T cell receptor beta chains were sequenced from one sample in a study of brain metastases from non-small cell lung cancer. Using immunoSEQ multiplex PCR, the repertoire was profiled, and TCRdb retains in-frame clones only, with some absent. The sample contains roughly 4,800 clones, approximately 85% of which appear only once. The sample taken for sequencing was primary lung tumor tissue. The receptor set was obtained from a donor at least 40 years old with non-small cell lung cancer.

The CDR3 here is CSASIAGESNQPQHF. CDR3 DNA: TGCAGTGCTAGTATAGCAGGGGAAAGCAATCAGCCCCAGCATTTT. This chain uses TRBV20-1 with TRBJ1-5; D possibly corresponds to TRBD1 (6 bases). Trimming removed 3 bases at V and 1 base at J, with 13 bases between. Germline CDR1 and CDR2: DFQATT and SNEGSKA (reference sequence). This CDR3 is built from 15 residues.

The CDR3 sequence: CASSYPAGEKYF. CDR3 sequence (DNA): TGTGCCAGCAGTTACCCGGCAGGGGAAAAGTACTTC. This chain connects TRBV6-2 or TRBV6-3 to TRBJ2-4, with D possibly TRBD1 on 6 matching bases. CDR1 is MNHEY, CDR2 SVGEGT, per germline. There are 12 residues in the CDR3. Trimming shortened V by 2 bases and J by 14 bases, and 13 bases separated the two germline ends.

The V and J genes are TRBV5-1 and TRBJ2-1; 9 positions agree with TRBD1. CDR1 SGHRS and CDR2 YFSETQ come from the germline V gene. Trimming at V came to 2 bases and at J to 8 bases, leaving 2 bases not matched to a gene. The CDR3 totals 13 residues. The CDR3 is CASSFRQGDEQFF. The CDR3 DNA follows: TGCGCCAGCAGCTTCCGACAGGGGGATGAGCAGTTCTTC.

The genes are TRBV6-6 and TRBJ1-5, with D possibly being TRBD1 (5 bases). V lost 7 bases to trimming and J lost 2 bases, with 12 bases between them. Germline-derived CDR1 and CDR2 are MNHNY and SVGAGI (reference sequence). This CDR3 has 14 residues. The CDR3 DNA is TGTGCCAGCACCTTGGGGGATGGCAATCAGCCCCAGCATTTT. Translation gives CASTLGDGNQPQHF.

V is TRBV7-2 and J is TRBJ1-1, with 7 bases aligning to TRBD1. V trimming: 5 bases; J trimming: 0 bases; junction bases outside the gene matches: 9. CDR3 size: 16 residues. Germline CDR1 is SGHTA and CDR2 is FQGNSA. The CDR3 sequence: CASSIRTGGMNTEAFF. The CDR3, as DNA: TGTGCCAGCAGCATCCGGACAGGAGGCATGAACACTGAAGCTTTCTTT.

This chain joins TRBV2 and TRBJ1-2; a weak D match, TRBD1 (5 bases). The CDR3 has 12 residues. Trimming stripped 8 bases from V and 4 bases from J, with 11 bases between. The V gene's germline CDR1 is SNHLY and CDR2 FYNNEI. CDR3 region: CASPKTAYGYTF. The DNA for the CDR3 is TGTGCCAGCCCAAAGACAGCCTATGGCTACACCTTC.

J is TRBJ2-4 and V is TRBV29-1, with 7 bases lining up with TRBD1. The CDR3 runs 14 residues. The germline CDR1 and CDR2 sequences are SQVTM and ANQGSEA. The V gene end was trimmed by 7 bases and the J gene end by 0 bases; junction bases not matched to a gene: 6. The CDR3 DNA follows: TGCAGCGCACGACAGGGCGCAGCCAAAAACATTCAGTACTTC. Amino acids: CSARQGAAKNIQYF.

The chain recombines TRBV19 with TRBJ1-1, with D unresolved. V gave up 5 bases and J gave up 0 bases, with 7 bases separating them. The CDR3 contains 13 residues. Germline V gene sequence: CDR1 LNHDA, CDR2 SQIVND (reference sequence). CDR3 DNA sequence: TGTGCCAGTAGTCCGGGTTTGAACACTGAAGCTTTCTTT. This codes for CASSPGLNTEAFF.

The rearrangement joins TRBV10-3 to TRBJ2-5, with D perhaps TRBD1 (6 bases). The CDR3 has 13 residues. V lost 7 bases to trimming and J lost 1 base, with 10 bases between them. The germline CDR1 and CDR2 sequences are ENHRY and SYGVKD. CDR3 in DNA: TGTGCCATCAATGGGGACACCCAAGAGACCCAGTACTTC. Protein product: CAINGDTQETQYF.

CDR3 sequence reads: CASSVTGNTGELFF. The CDR3 DNA sequence: TGTGCCAGCAGCGTTACAGGAAACACCGGGGAGCTGTTTTTT. The chain uses TRBV6-5 and TRBJ2-2, with D possibly TRBD1 on 5 matching bases. Between the trimmed V and J ends, which lost 6 bases and 2 bases, there was a span of 10 bases. The length of the CDR3 is 14 residues. From germline, CDR1 is MNHEY and CDR2 SVGAGI.

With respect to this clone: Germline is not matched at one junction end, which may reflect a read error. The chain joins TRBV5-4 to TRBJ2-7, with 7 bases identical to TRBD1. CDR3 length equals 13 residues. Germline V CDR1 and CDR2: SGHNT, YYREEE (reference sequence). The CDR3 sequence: CASRTRDSFEQYF. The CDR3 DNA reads TGTGCCAGCAGGACCCGGGACAGCTTCGAGCAGTATTTC.

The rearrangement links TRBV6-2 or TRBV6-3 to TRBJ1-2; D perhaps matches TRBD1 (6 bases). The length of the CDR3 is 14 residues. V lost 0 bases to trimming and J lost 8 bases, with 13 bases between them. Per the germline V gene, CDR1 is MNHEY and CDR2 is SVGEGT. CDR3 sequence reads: CASSYSRGASGYTF. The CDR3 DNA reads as TGTGCCAGCAGTTACTCGCGGGGGGCGAGCGGCTACACCTTC.

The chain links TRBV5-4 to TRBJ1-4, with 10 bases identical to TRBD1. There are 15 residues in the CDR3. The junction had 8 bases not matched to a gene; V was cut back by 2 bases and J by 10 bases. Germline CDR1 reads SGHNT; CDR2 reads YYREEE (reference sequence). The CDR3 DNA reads TGTGCCAGCAGCTTTACCGGGACAGGGGATGGAAAACTGTTTTTT. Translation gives CASSFTGTGDGKLFF.

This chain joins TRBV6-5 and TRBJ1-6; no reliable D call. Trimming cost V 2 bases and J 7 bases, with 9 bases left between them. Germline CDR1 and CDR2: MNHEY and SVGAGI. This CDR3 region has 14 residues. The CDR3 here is CASSYNGPNSPLHF. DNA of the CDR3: TGTGCCAGCAGTTACAACGGACCAAATTCACCCCTCCACTTT.

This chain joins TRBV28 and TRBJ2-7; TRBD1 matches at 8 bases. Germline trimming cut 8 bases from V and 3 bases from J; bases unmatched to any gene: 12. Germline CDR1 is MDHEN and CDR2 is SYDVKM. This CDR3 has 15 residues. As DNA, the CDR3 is TGTGCCAGCCGTACTCCAGGGGGCCAAAACTACGAGCAGTACTTC. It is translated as CASRTPGGQNYEQYF.